These 2 T cell receptor beta chains came from one sample sequenced in a study of cytomegalovirus exposure and HLA in healthy donors. The PCR contained 60 Vbeta and 13 Jbeta primers. The data were produced by immunoSEQ multiplex PCR, yet TCRdb's version contains in-frame clones alone and is incomplete. The sample contains 140,000 or so clones, just under 85% of which appear only once. The sample was PBMCs. All receptors derive from a woman aged 55 to 70 in good health and CMV-seropositive.

This chain uses TRBV7-2 with TRBJ2-7; 14 nucleotides agree with TRBD2. There are 18 residues in the CDR3. V lost 6 bases to trimming and J lost 3 bases; unmatched junction nucleotides: 13. From germline, CDR1 is SGHTA and CDR2 FQGNSA. As DNA, the CDR3 is TGTGCCAGCAGGATGTGGACTAGCGGGAGGATTTTGGTCTACGAGCAGTACTTC. Protein product: CASRMWTSGRILVYEQYF. The entire variable domain, with the rest obtained from reference TRBV7-2 and TRBJ2-7, is as follows: GAGVSQSPSNKVTEKGKDVELRCDPISGHTALYWYRQSLGQGLEFLIYFQGNSAPDKSGLPSDRFSAERTGGSVSTLTIQRTQQEDSAVYLCASRMWTSGRILVYEQYFGPGTRLTVT.

This clone turned up a few times. The V call is TRBV5-6, the J call TRBJ2-5, with 8 nucleotides matching TRBD1. CDR1 is SGHDT and CDR2 is YYEEEE in the germline V gene. The V segment lost 4 bases and the J segment 4 bases; nucleotides outside the gene matches: 15. This CDR3 region has 17 residues. CDR3 in amino acids: CASSPTSGQGGRETQYF. CDR3 sequence (DNA): TGTGCCAGCAGCCCTACCTCCGGACAGGGAGGAAGAGAGACCCAGTACTTC.